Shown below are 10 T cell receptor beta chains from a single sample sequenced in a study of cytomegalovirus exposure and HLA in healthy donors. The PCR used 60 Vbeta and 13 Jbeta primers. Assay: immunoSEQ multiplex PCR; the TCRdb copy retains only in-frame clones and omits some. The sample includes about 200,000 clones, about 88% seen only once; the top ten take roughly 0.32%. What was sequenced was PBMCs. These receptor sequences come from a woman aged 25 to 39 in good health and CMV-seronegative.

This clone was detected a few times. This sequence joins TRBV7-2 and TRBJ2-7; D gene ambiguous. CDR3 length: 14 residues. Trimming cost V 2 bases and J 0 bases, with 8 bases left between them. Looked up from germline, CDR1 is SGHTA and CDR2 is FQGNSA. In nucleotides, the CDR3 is TGTGCCAGCAGCTTATACCATAGCTCCTACGAGCAGTACTTC. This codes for CASSLYHSSYEQYF. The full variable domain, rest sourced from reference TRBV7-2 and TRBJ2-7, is GAGVSQSPSNKVTEKGKDVELRCDPISGHTALYWYRQSLGQGLEFLIYFQGNSAPDKSGLPSDRFSAERTGGSVSTLTIQRTQQEDSAVYLCASSLYHSSYEQYFGPGTRLTVT.

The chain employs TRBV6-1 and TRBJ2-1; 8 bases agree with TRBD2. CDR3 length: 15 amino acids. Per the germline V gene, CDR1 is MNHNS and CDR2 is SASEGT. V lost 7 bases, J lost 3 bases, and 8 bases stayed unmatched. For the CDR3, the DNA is TGTGCCAGCAACCTTTTAGCGGGAATCTACAATGAGCAGTTCTTC. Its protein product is CASNLLAGIYNEQFF.

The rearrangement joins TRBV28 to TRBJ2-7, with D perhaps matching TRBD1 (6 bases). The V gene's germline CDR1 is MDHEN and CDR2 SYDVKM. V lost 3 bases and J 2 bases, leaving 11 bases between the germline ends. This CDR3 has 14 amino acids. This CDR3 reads CASSFWDKPYEQYF. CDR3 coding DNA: TGTGCCAGCAGTTTCTGGGACAAGCCCTACGAGCAGTACTTC.

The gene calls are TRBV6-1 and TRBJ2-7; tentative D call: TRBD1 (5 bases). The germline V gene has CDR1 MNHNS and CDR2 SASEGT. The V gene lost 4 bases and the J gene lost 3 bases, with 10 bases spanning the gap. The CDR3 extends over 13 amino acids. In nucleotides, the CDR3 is TGTGCCAGCAGTGCGACAGTCCTCTACGAGCAGTACTTC. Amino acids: CASSATVLYEQYF.

The CDR3 region is CASSGQVYSSYNEQFF. For the CDR3, the DNA is TGTGCCAGCAGTGGCCAGGTGTACAGCTCCTACAATGAGCAGTTCTTC. The V call is TRBV28, the J call TRBJ2-1; D remains unclear. The CDR3 length is 16 residues. Per the germline V gene, CDR1 is MDHEN and CDR2 is SYDVKM. V lost 5 bases, J lost 0 bases, and 14 bases lay in between.

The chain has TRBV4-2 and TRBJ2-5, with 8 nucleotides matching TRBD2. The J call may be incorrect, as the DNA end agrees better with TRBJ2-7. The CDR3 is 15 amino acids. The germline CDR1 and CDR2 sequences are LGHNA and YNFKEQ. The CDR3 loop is CASSQELAETYEQYF. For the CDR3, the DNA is TGTGCCAGCAGCCAAGAACTAGCGGAGACCTACGAGCAGTACTTC.

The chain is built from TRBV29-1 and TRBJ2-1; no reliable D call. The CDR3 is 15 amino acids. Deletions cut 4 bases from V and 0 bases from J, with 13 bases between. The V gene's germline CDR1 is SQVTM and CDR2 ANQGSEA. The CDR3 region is CSVVPGPSSYNEQFF. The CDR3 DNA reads TGCAGCGTTGTGCCGGGTCCAAGCTCCTACAATGAGCAGTTCTTC.

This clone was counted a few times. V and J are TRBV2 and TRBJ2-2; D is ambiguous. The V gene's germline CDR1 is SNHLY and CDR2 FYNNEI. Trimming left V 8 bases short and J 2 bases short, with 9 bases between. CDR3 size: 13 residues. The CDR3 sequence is CASRRFNTGELFF. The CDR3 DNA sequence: TGTGCCAGCCGGAGATTTAACACCGGGGAGCTGTTTTTT.

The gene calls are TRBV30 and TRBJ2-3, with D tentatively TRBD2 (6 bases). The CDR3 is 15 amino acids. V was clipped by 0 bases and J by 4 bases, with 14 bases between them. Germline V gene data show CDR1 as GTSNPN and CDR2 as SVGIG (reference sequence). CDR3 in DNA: TGTGCCTGGAGTGTAGGAGGGCCCGCCGCAGATACGCAGTATTTT. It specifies CAWSVGGPAADTQYF.

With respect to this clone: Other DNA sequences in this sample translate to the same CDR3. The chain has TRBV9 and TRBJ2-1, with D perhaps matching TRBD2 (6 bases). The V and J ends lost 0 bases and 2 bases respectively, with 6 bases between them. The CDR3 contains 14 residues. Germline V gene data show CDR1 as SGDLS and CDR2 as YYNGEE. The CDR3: CASSVGLAYNEQFF. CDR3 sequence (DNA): TGTGCCAGCAGCGTAGGACTAGCCTACAATGAGCAGTTCTTC.